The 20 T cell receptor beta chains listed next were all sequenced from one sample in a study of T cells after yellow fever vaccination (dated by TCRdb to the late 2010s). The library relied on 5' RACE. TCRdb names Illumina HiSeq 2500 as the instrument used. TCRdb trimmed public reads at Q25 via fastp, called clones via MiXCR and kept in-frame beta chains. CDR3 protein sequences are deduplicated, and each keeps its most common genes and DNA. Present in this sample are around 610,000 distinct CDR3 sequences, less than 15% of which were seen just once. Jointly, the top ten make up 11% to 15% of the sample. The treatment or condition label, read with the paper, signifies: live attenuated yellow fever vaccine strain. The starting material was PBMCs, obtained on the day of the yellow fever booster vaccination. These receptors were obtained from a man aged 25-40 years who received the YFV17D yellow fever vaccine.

The CDR3 sequence: CASSQDTGGLEQYF. CDR3 nucleotides: TGCGCCAGCAGCCAAGATACAGGGGGGCTCGAGCAGTACTTC. The chain carries TRBV4-3 and TRBJ2-7, with 8 bases identical to TRBD1. This CDR3 has 14 residues. V lost 0 bases to trimming and J lost 6 bases; unmatched junction nucleotides: 4. CDR1 and CDR2 (germline): LGHNA, YSLEER.

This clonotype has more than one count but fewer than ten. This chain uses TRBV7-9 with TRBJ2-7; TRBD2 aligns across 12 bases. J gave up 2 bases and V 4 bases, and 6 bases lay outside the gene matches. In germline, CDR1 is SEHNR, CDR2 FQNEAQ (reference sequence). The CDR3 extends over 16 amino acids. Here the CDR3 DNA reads TGTGCCAGCAGCTACCTAGCGGGAGGGACGGCCTACGAGCAGTACTTC. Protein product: CASSYLAGGTAYEQYF.

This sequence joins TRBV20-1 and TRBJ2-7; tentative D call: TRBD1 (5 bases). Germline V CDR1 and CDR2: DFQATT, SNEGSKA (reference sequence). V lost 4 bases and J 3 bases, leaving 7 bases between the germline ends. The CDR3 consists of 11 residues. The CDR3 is CSAIQGYEQYF. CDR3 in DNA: TGCAGTGCTATCCAGGGCTACGAGCAGTACTTC.

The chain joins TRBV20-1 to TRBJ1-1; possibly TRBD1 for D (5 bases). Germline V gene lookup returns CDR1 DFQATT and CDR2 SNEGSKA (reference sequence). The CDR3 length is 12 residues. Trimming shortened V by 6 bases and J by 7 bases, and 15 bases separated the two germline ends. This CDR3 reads CSARDGPSEAFF. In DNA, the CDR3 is TGCAGTGCCAGGGACGGGCCTAGTGAAGCTTTCTTT.

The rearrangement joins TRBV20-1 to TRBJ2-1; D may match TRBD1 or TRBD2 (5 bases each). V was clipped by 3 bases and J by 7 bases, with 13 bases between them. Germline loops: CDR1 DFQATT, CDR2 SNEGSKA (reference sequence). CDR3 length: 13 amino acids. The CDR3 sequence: CSASGTASNEQFF. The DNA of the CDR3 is TGCAGTGCTAGCGGGACGGCTTCGAATGAGCAGTTCTTC.

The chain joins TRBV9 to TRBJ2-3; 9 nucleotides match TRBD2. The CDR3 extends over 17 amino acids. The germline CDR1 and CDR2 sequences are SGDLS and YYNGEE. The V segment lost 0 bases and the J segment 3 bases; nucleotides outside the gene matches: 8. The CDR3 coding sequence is TGTGCCAGCAGCGTAGACCCTCCGGGACTAGCTACAGATACGCAGTATTTT. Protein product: CASSVDPPGLATDTQYF.

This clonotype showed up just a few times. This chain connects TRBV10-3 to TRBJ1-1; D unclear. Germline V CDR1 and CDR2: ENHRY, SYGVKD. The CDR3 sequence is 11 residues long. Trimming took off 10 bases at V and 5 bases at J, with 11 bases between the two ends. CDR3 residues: CATAMGTEAFF. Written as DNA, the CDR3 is TGTGCCACCGCTATGGGGACTGAAGCTTTCTTT.

The CDR3 reads CASSLVGGQPSGANVLTF. CDR3 nucleotides: TGTGCCAGCAGCCTAGTCGGTGGACAGCCGTCGGGGGCCAACGTCCTGACTTTC. The chain carries TRBV3-1 and TRBJ2-6, with D possibly being TRBD1 (6 bases). The CDR3 has 18 amino acids. Germline CDR1 reads LGHDT; CDR2 reads YNNKEL (reference sequence). Trimming pared 4 bases from V and 4 bases from J, leaving 20 bases between.

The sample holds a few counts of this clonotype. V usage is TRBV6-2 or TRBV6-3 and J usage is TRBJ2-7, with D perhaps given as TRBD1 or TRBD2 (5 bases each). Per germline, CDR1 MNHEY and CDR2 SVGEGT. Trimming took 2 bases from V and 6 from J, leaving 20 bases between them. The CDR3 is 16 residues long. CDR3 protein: CASSYAGTPFEGEQYF. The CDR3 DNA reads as TGTGCCAGCAGTTACGCCGGGACCCCTTTCGAGGGCGAGCAGTACTTC.

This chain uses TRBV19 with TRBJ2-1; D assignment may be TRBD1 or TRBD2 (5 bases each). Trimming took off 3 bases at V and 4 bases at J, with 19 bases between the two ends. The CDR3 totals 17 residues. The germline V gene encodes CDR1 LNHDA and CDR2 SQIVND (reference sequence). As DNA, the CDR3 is TGTGCCAGTAGTATTCTCCCCACCGGGGACGGATACAATGAGCAGTTCTTC. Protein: CASSILPTGDGYNEQFF.

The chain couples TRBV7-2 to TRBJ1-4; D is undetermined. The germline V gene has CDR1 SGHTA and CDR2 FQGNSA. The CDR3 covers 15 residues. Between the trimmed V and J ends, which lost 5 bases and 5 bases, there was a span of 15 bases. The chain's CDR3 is CASSPRLGPNEKLFF. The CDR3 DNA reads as TGTGCCAGCAGCCCAAGGTTGGGCCCGAATGAAAAACTGTTTTTT. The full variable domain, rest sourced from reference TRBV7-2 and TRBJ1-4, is GAGVSQSPSNKVTEKGKDVELRCDPISGHTALYWYRQSLGQGLEFLIYFQGNSAPDKSGLPSDRFSAERTGGSVSTLTIQRTQQEDSAVYLCASSPRLGPNEKLFFGSGTQLSVL.

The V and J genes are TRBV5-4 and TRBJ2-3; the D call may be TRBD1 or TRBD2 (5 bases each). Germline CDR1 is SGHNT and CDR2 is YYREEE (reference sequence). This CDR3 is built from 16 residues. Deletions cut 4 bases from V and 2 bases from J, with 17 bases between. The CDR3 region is CASSPPGQRNTDTQYF. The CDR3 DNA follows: TGTGCCAGCAGCCCCCCGGGGCAGCGAAACACAGATACGCAGTATTTT. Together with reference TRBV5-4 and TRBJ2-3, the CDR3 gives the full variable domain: ETGVTQSPTHLIKTRGQQVTLRCSSQSGHNTVSWYQQALGQGPQFIFQYYREEENGRGNFPPRFSGLQFPNYSSELNVNALELDDSALYLCASSPPGQRNTDTQYFGPGTRLTVL.

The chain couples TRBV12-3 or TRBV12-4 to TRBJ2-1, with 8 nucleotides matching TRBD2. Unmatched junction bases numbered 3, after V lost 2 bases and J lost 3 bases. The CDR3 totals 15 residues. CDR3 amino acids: CASSLYAGGYNEQFF. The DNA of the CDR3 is TGTGCCAGCAGTTTATATGCGGGAGGCTACAATGAGCAGTTCTTC.

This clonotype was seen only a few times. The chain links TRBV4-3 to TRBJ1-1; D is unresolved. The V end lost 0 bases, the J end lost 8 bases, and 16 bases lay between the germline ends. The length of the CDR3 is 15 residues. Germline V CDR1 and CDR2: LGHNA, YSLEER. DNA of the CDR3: TGCGCCAGCAGCCAAGATCTAGAAGAGTTGGGGGAAGCTTTCTTT. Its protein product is CASSQDLEELGEAFF.

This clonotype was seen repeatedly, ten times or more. The CDR3, as DNA: TGTGCCAGCTCACCCTCCCTGGGCCAAGAGACCCAGTACTTC. Translated, it gives CASSPSLGQETQYF. This chain joins TRBV18 and TRBJ2-5; D is unresolved. Trimming cost V 3 bases and J 1 base, with 9 bases left between them. There are 14 residues in the CDR3. The V gene's germline CDR1 is KGHSH and CDR2 LQKENI.

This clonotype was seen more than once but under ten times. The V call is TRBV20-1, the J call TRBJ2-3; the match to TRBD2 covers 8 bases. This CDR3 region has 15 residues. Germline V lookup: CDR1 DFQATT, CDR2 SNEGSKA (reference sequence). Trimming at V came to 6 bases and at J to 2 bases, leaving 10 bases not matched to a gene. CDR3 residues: CSAGPTSGVTDTQYF. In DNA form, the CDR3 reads TGCAGTGCGGGCCCCACTAGCGGAGTCACAGATACGCAGTATTTT.

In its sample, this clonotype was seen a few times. In DNA, the CDR3 is TGTGCCAGCAGCTCGGGGGCAGTCAATCAGCCCCAGCATTTT. Translated: CASSSGAVNQPQHF. The V gene is TRBV9, the J gene TRBJ1-5; TRBD1 might be the D (6 bases). V lost 4 bases and J lost 3, with 11 bases in between. This CDR3 comprises 14 residues. Per germline, CDR1 SGDLS and CDR2 YYNGEE.

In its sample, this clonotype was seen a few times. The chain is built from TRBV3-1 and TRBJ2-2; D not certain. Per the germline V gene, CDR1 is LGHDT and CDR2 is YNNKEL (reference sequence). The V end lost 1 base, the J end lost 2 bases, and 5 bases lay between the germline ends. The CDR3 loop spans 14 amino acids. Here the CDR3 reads CASSQVFNTGELFF. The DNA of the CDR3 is TGTGCCAGCAGCCAAGTCTTTAACACCGGGGAGCTGTTTTTT.

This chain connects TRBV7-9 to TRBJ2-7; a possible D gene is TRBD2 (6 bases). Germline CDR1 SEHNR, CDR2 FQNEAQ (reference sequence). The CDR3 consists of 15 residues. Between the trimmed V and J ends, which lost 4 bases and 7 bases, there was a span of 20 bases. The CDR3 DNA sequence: TGTGCCAGCAGCTCTTACCCACCGGGAGTGGGGGAGCAGTACTTC. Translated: CASSSYPPGVGEQYF.

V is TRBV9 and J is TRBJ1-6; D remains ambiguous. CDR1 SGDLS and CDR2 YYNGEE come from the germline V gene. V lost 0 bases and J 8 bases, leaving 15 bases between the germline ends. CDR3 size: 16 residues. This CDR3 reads CASSVGGGREDSPLHF. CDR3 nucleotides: TGTGCCAGCAGCGTAGGAGGAGGGCGGGAAGATTCACCCCTCCACTTT.